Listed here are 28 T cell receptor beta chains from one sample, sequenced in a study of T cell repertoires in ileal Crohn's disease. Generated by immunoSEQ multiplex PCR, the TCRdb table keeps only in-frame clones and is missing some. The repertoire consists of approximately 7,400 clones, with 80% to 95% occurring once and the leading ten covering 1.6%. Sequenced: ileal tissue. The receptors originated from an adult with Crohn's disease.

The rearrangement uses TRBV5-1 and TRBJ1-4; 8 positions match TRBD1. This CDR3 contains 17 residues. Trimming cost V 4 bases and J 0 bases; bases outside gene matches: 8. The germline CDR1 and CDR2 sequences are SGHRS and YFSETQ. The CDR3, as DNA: TGCGCCAGCAGCCACGGACAGGGCTTTGCAACTAATGAAAAACTGTTTTTT. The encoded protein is CASSHGQGFATNEKLFF. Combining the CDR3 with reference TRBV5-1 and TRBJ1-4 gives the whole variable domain KAGVTQTPRYLIKTRGQQVTLSCSPISGHRSVSWYQQTPGQGLQFLFEYFSETQRNKGNFPGRFSGRQFSNSRSEMNVSTLELGDSALYLCASSHGQGFATNEKLFFGSGTQLSVL.

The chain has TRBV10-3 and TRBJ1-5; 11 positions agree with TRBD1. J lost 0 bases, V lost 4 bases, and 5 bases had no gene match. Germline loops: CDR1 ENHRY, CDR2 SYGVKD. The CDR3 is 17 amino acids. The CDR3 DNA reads TGTGCCATCAGTGCCGGGACAGGGGGACTTAGCAATCAGCCCCAGCATTTT. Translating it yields CAISAGTGGLSNQPQHF.

CDR3 sequence reads: CASSLSGTGGPNQPQHF. The CDR3 nucleotides read TGTGCCAGCAGTTTATCGGGGACAGGGGGCCCCAATCAGCCCCAGCATTTT. The rearrangement joins TRBV27 to TRBJ1-5; 12 nucleotides line up with TRBD1. V shed 0 bases and J 3 bases; nucleotides not matched to a gene: 3. CDR1 is MNHEY and CDR2 is SMNVEV in the germline V gene (reference sequence). The CDR3 has 17 residues.

The CDR3 DNA is TGTGCCAGCAGCGCCATCCCGACAGGGCCAGGGACCCAGTACTTC. Protein sequence: CASSAIPTGPGTQYF. This chain connects TRBV9 to TRBJ2-5; the match to TRBD1 covers 7 bases. This CDR3 is built from 15 residues. Per germline, CDR1 SGDLS and CDR2 YYNGEE. V shed 3 bases and J 7 bases; nucleotides not matched to a gene: 12.

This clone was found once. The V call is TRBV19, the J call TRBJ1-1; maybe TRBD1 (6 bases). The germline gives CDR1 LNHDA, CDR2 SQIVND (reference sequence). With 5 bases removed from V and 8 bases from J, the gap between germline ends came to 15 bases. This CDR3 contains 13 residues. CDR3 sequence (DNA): TGTGCCAGTAGTTCCCCGGGAAGGGGGGAAGCTTTCTTT. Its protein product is CASSSPGRGEAFF. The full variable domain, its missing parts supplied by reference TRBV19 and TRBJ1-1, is DGGITQSPKYLFRKEGQNVTLSCEQNLNHDAMYWYRQDPGQGLRLIYYSQIVNDFQKGDIAEGYSVSREKKESFPLTVTSAQKNPTAFYLCASSSPGRGEAFFGQGTRLTVV.

CDR3 in amino acids: CASSLVSSGPYEQYF. CDR3 bases: TGCGCCAGCAGCTTGGTGTCTAGCGGGCCTTACGAGCAGTACTTC. The chain joins TRBV5-1 to TRBJ2-7, with 8 bases identical to TRBD2. Germline assignment: CDR1 SGHRS and CDR2 YFSETQ. This CDR3 comprises 15 residues. Germline trimming cut 0 bases from V and 4 bases from J; bases unmatched to any gene: 6.

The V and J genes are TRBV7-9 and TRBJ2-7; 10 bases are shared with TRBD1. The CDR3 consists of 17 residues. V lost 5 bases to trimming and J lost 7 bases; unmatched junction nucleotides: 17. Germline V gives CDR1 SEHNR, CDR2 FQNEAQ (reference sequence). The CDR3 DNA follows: TGTGCCAGCAGCCGACTGAACTTTCAAGGACAGGGGGAAGAGCAGTACTTC. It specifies CASSRLNFQGQGEEQYF. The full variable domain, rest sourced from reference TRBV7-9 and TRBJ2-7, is DTGVSQNPRHKITKRGQNVTFRCDPISEHNRLYWYRQTLGQGPEFLTYFQNEAQLEKSRLLSDRFSAERPKGSFSTLEIQRTEQGDSAMYLCASSRLNFQGQGEEQYFGPGTRLTVT.

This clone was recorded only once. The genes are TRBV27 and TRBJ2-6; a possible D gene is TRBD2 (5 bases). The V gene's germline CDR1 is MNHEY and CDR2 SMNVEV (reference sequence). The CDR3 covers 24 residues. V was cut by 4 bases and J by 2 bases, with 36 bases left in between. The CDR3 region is CASSSRVRGLAMIGDPPGANVLTF. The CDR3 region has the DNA TGTGCCAGCAGTTCGCGAGTCCGAGGATTAGCGATGATTGGCGACCCCCCTGGGGCCAACGTCCTGACTTTC.

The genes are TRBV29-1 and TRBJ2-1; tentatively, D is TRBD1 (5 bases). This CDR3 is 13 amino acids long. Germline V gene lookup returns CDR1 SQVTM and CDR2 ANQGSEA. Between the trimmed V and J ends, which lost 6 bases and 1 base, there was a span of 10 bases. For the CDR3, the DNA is TGCAGCGTACCAGGGAAGTCCTACAATGAGCAGTTCTTC. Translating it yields CSVPGKSYNEQFF.

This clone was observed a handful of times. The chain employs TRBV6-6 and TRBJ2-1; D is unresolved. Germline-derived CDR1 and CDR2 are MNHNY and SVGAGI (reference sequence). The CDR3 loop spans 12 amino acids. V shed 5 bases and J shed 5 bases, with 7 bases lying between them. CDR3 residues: CASSPLDNEQFF. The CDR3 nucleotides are TGTGCCAGCAGTCCCCTCGACAATGAGCAGTTCTTC.

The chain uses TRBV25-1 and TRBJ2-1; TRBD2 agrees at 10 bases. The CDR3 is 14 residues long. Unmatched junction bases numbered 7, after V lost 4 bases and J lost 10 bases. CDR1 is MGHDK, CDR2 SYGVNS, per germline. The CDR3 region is CASSGQREGNEQFF. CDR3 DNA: TGTGCCAGCAGTGGTCAGCGGGAGGGCAACGAGCAGTTCTTC.

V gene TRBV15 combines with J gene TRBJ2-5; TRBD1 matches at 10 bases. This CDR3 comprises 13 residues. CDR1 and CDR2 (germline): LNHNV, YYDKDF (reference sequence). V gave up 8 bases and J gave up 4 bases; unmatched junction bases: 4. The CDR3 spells CATRRDRGETQYF. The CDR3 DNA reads TGTGCCACCCGACGGGACAGGGGAGAGACCCAGTACTTC.

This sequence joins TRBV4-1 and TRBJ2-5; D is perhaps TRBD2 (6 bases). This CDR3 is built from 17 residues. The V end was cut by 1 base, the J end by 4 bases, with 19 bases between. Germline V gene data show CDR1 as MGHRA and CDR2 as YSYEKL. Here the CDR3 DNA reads TGCGCCAGCAGCCAAGTCGCGGGCGGCGGGGTGGGAGAGACCCAGTACTTC. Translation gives CASSQVAGGGVGETQYF.

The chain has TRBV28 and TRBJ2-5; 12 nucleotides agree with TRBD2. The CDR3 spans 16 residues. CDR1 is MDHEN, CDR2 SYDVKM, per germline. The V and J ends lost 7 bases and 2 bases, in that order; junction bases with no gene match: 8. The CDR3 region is CASTHGGTSGQETQYF. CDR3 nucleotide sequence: TGTGCCAGCACCCACGGGGGGACTAGCGGGCAAGAGACCCAGTACTTC.

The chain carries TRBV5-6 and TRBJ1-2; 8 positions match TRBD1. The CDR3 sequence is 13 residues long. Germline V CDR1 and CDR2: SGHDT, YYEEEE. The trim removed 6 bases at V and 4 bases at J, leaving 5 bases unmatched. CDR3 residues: CASIAGQGYGYTF. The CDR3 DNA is TGTGCCAGCATAGCTGGACAGGGCTATGGCTACACCTTC. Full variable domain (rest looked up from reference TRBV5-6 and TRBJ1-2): DAGVTQSPTHLIKTRGQQVTLRCSPKSGHDTVSWYQQALGQGPQFIFQYYEEEERQRGNFPDRFSGHQFPNYSSELNVNALLLGDSALYLCASIAGQGYGYTFGSGTRLTVV.

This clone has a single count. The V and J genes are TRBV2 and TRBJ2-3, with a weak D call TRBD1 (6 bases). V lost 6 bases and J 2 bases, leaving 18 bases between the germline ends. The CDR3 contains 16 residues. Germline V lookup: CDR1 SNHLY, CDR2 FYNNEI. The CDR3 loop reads CASREQDRSITDTQYF. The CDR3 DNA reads TGTGCCAGCAGAGAGCAAGACAGGTCCATCACAGATACGCAGTATTTT.

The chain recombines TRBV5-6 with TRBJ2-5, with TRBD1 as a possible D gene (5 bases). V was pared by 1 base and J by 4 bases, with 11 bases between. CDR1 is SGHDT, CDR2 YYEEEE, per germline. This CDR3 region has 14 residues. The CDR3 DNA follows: TGTGCCAGCAGCTTGTTTCAGGGAAGAGAGACCCAGTACTTC. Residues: CASSLFQGRETQYF.

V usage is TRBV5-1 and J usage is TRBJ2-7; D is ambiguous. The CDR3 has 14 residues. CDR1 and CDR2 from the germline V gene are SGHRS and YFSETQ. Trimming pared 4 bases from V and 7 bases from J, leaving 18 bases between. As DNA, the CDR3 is TGCGCCAGCAGCCTAGATAGGATGTCTTTGGAGCAGTACTTC. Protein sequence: CASSLDRMSLEQYF.

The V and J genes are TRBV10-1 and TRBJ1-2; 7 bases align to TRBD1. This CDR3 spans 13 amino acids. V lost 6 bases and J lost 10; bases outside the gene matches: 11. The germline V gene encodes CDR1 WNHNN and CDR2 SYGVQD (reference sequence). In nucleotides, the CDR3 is TGCGCCAGCAGATGGGACAGTGCCGTTTACTACACCTTC. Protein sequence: CASRWDSAVYYTF.

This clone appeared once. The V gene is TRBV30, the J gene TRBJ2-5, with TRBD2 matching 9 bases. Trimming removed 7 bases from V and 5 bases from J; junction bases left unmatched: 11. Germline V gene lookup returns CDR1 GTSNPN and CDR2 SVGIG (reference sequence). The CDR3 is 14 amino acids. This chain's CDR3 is CAFLIPGLAETQYF. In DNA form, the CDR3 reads TGTGCCTTTCTTATACCGGGACTAGCTGAGACCCAGTACTTC.

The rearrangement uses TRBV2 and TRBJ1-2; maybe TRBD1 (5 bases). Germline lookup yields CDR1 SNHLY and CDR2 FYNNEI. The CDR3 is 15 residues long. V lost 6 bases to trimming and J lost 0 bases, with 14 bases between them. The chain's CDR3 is CASSAQGIANYGYTF. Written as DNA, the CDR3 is TGTGCCAGCAGCGCCCAGGGCATAGCTAACTATGGCTACACCTTC.

CDR3 coding DNA: TGCGCCAGCAGTGATGTCCAGAATAATGAAAAACTGTTTTTT. Residues: CASSDVQNNEKLFF. The chain employs TRBV10-2 and TRBJ1-4, with D unresolved. Germline values: CDR1 WSHSY, CDR2 SAAADI. Trimming shortened V by 3 bases and J by 4 bases, and 9 bases separated the two germline ends. The CDR3 totals 14 residues.

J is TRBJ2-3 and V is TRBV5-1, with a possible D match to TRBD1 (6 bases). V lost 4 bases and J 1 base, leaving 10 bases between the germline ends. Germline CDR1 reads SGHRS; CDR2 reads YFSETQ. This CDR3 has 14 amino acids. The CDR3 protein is CASSRDTRTDTQYF. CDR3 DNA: TGCGCCAGCAGCAGGGACACCCGCACAGATACGCAGTATTTT.

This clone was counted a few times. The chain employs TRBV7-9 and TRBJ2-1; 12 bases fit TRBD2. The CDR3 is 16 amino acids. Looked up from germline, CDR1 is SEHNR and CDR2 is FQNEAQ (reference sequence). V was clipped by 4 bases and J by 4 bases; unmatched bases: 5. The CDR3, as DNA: TGTGCCAGCAGCTCGCAGACTAGCGGGAGATACAATGAGCAGTTCTTC. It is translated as CASSSQTSGRYNEQFF.

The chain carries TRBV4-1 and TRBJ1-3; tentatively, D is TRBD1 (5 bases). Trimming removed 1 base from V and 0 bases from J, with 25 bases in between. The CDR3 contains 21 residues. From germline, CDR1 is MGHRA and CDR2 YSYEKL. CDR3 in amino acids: CASSQVLQLRGWGGSGNTIYF. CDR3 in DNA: TGCGCCAGCAGCCAAGTTCTTCAATTAAGGGGTTGGGGAGGCTCTGGAAACACCATATATTTT.

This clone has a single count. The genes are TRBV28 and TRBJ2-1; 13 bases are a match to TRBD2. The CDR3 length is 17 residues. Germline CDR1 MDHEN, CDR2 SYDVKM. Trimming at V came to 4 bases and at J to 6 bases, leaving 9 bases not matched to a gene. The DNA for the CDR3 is TGTGCCAGCAGTTCGGGACTAGCGGGAAGTGGTGGCAATGAGCAGTTCTTC. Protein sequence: CASSSGLAGSGGNEQFF.

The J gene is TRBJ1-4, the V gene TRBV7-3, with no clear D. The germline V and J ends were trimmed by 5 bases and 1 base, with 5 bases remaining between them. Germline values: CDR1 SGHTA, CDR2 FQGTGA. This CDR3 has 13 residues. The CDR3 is CASSEGTNEKLFF. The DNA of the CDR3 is TGTGCCAGCAGCGAGGGAACTAATGAAAAACTGTTTTTT.

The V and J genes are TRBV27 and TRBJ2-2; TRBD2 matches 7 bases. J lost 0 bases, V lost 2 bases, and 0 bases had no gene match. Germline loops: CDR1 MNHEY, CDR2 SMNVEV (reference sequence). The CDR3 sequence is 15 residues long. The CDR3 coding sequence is TGTGCCAGCAGTTTAGCGGGAGCGAACACCGGGGAGCTGTTTTTT. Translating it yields CASSLAGANTGELFF.